The clone carrying this TCR beta chain was observed a few times. Germline loops: CDR1 KGHSH, CDR2 LQKENI. The CDR3 has 14 residues. V shed 4 bases and J 7 bases; nucleotides not matched to a gene: 7. This table comes from immunoSEQ multiplex PCR, and its TCRdb copy is limited to in-frame clones, with some not included. The sample has about 84,000 clones; just under 95% are singletons. These data come from a study of technical replicates of blood from a few donors. The clonotype was recovered from a human donor in good health. This rearrangement joins TRBV18 to TRBJ2-1; 7 bases are shared with TRBD2. Specimen: T cells isolated from PBMCs. This CDR3 reads CASSQAGPQNEQFF. In nucleotides, the CDR3 is TGTGCCAGCTCACAAGCGGGGCCTCAGAATGAGCAGTTCTTC.